These 8 T cell receptor beta chains originate from one sample sequenced in a study of T-cell reconstitution after alpha-beta-depleted transplantation in children. Unique molecular identifiers featured in how the TCRbeta library was prepared. Using its own MiXCR run on the PCR reads, TCRdb lists one record per CDR3 protein. This sample has about 240,000 distinct CDR3 sequences, with around 25% found just once. The source material was PBMCs, sampled before TCRalphabeta/CD19-depleted stem cell transplant. These receptors were obtained from a girl between 2 and 10 years old with Fanconi anemia, due to receive a stem cell transplant.

This clonotype has a count of ten or more. The V and J genes are TRBV29-1 and TRBJ2-4; either TRBD1 or TRBD2 may fit D (6 bases each). The CDR3 totals 14 residues. Trimming pared 4 bases from V and 1 base from J, leaving 11 bases between. CDR1 and CDR2 (germline): SQVTM, ANQGSEA. The CDR3 sequence is CSVVQGGAKNIQYF. The CDR3 DNA reads TGCAGCGTTGTGCAAGGGGGGGCCAAAAACATTCAGTACTTC.

The V and J genes are TRBV14 and TRBJ2-1, with D unresolved. The CDR3 is made up of 16 amino acids. Germline V CDR1 and CDR2: SGHDN, FVKESK. V was cut by 1 base and J by 0 bases, with 10 bases left in between. In nucleotides, the CDR3 is TGTGCCAGCAGCCAAGTGCGGCGGAGCTCCTACAATGAGCAGTTCTTC. Translation gives CASSQVRRSSYNEQFF.

This clonotype was counted many times. V gene TRBV28 combines with J gene TRBJ2-7; TRBD1 matches at 8 bases. This CDR3 comprises 14 residues. Germline V gene data show CDR1 as MDHEN and CDR2 as SYDVKM. Trimming at V came to 5 bases and at J to 5 bases, leaving 8 bases not matched to a gene. DNA of the CDR3: TGTGCCAGCAGTCCCCGGACAGGGAGGAACGAGCAGTACTTC. Its translation is CASSPRTGRNEQYF.

In its sample, this clonotype was seen many times. The V gene is TRBV29-1, the J gene TRBJ1-1; D might be TRBD1 (5 bases). In germline, CDR1 is SQVTM, CDR2 ANQGSEA. V was pared by 4 bases and J by 0 bases, with 9 bases between. The CDR3 consists of 13 residues. CDR3 DNA: TGCAGCGTTGCGGGACGGGTGAACACTGAAGCTTTCTTT. Translating it yields CSVAGRVNTEAFF. Drawing the rest from reference TRBV29-1 and TRBJ1-1, the complete variable domain is SAVISQKPSRDICQRGTSLTIQCQVDSQVTMMFWYRQQPGQSLTLIATANQGSEATYESGFVIDKFPISRPNLTFSTLTVSNMSPEDSSIYLCSVAGRVNTEAFFGQGTRLTVV.

There are many counts of this clonotype. The rearrangement uses TRBV4-2 and TRBJ2-7; possibly TRBD2 for D (6 bases). The CDR3 extends over 16 amino acids. V lost 0 bases and J 0 bases, leaving 12 bases between the germline ends. Germline V gene sequence: CDR1 LGHNA, CDR2 YNFKEQ. CDR3 nucleotide sequence: TGTGCCAGCAGCCAAGAAGGGAGGAGGAGCTCCTACGAGCAGTACTTC. This encodes CASSQEGRRSSYEQYF.

The sample holds a few counts of this clonotype. The gene calls are TRBV7-2 and TRBJ2-4, with 15 bases that match TRBD2. The CDR3 covers 14 residues. J gave up 10 bases and V 5 bases, and 3 bases lay outside the gene matches. Germline values: CDR1 SGHTA, CDR2 FQGNSA. CDR3: CASSPGTSGGIQYF. The CDR3 DNA sequence: TGTGCCAGCAGCCCCGGGACTAGCGGGGGGATTCAGTACTTC. Full variable domain (missing parts from reference TRBV7-2 and TRBJ2-4): GAGVSQSPSNKVTEKGKDVELRCDPISGHTALYWYRQSLGQGLEFLIYFQGNSAPDKSGLPSDRFSAERTGGSVSTLTIQRTQQEDSAVYLCASSPGTSGGIQYFGAGTRLSVL.

This clonotype was seen many times. The V call is TRBV10-3, the J call TRBJ2-5, with 8 bases matching TRBD1. Losses at the gene ends were 5 bases for V and 10 bases for J; bases not matched to a gene: 9. This CDR3 is 13 amino acids long. Germline V gene sequence: CDR1 ENHRY, CDR2 SYGVKD. The CDR3 bases are TGTGCCATCAGTCCCGGACAGGGAGGCCTCCAGTACTTC. Protein: CAISPGQGGLQYF.

This clonotype was seen ten or more times. The chain carries TRBV7-9 and TRBJ2-3; TRBD2 might be the D (6 bases). Deletions cut 5 bases from V and 0 bases from J, with 12 bases between. There are 15 residues in the CDR3. The germline gives CDR1 SEHNR, CDR2 FQNEAQ (reference sequence). The CDR3 coding sequence is TGTGCCAGCAGCATCCGGGAGAGGAGCACAGATACGCAGTATTTT. Encoded protein: CASSIRERSTDTQYF. Complete variable domain (other parts from reference TRBV7-9 and TRBJ2-3): DTGVSQNPRHKITKRGQNVTFRCDPISEHNRLYWYRQTLGQGPEFLTYFQNEAQLEKSRLLSDRFSAERPKGSFSTLEIQRTEQGDSAMYLCASSIRERSTDTQYFGPGTRLTVL.